What follows is one T cell receptor beta chain and its context. Germline loops: CDR1 LNHDA, CDR2 SQIVND (reference sequence). This CDR3 has 13 residues. V lost 9 bases to trimming and J lost 4 bases; unmatched junction nucleotides: 8. The data were taken from a study of T cell responses to AZD1222 COVID-19 vaccine. The table came from immunoSEQ multiplex PCR; TCRdb's copy has only in-frame clones and leaves some out. The sample consists of tens of thousands of clones, roughly nine tenths of them appearing once. The sample here was peripheral blood, taken on day 0 of AZD1222 vaccination. The chain links TRBV19 to TRBJ2-5, with 7 bases that match TRBD1. The clonotype was recovered from an adult in good health. The CDR3 is CASPETGRETQYF. The CDR3 DNA sequence: TGTGCCAGCCCGGAGACAGGGCGAGAGACCCAGTACTTC.